These 25 T cell receptor beta chains were sequenced from one sample in a study of shared clonotypes between healthy human individuals. Sequenced by immunoSEQ multiplex PCR; TCRdb stores in-frame clones only, minus some. The sample has fewer than 1.8 million clones, approximately 98.5% seen once. The sequenced material came from naive CD4+ T cells sorted from blood. Subset indicated: CD45RA+ positively selected. The receptor source for this set is a young man in good health.

The rearrangement joins TRBV18 to TRBJ1-2, with D perhaps TRBD1 (5 bases). V was trimmed by 3 bases and J by 4 bases, leaving 21 bases between them. Germline V lookup: CDR1 KGHSH, CDR2 LQKENI. This CDR3 is built from 17 residues. The CDR3 spells CASSPPLIGGVGYGYTF. CDR3 bases: TGTGCCAGCTCACCCCCGCTGATCGGAGGGGTTGGCTATGGCTACACCTTC.

V is TRBV11-1 and J is TRBJ1-2; D is possibly TRBD1 (6 bases). Per germline, CDR1 SGHAT and CDR2 FQDESV (reference sequence). V was trimmed by 5 bases and J by 6 bases, leaving 13 bases between them. This CDR3 is built from 13 residues. DNA of the CDR3: TGTGCCAGCAGCCGTACAGGGAACGATGGCTACACCTTC. Translation: CASSRTGNDGYTF.

V is TRBV7-2 and J is TRBJ2-3; D is uncertain. Germline loops: CDR1 SGHTA, CDR2 FQGNSA. The CDR3 is 15 amino acids. Trimming removed 1 base from V and 2 bases from J, with 10 bases in between. The CDR3 DNA follows: TGTGCCAGCAGCTTAGATTTGGGCTACACAGATACGCAGTATTTT. Its protein is CASSLDLGYTDTQYF.

Points on this clone: Other DNA variants within this sample encode the same CDR3. This rearrangement joins TRBV5-1 to TRBJ2-5; 7 positions match TRBD1. J lost 5 bases, V lost 3 bases, and 4 bases had no gene match. The CDR3 is 13 residues long. Germline V gene lookup returns CDR1 SGHRS and CDR2 YFSETQ. The CDR3 DNA sequence: TGCGCCAGCAGCTCCCAGGGGGAGGAGACCCAGTACTTC. It codes for CASSSQGEETQYF.

This CDR3 is CATSRGTSTREETQYF. As DNA, the CDR3 is TGTGCCACCAGCAGAGGGACTAGCACGAGGGAAGAGACCCAGTACTTC. The chain recombines TRBV15 with TRBJ2-5; 8 nucleotides align to TRBD2. CDR1 is LNHNV and CDR2 is YYDKDF in the germline V gene (reference sequence). V shed 1 base and J 3 bases; nucleotides not matched to a gene: 7. The CDR3 is 16 amino acids.

Regarding this clone: Other DNA sequences in the sample encode the same CDR3. The chain carries TRBV28 and TRBJ1-5, with no clear D. The ends were cut back, 5 bases at V and 0 bases at J, with 8 bases in the middle. There are 14 residues in the CDR3. In germline, CDR1 is MDHEN, CDR2 SYDVKM. The CDR3 DNA follows: TGTGCCAGCAGTCGGACGGTTAGCAATCAGCCCCAGCATTTT. This gives the protein CASSRTVSNQPQHF. The whole variable domain, filled in from reference TRBV28 and TRBJ1-5, reads DVKVTQSSRYLVKRTGEKVFLECVQDMDHENMFWYRQDPGLGLRLIYFSYDVKMKEKGDIPEGYSVSREKKERFSLILESASTNQTSMYLCASSRTVSNQPQHFGDGTRLSIL.

The J gene is TRBJ1-2, the V gene TRBV18; 10 nucleotides align to TRBD1. Germline CDR1 reads KGHSH; CDR2 reads LQKENI. The CDR3 contains 15 residues. V was pared by 5 bases and J by 4 bases, with 7 bases of the junction left unmatched. The CDR3 is CASSFGTGDLYGYTF. DNA of the CDR3: TGTGCCAGCTCATTCGGGACAGGGGACCTCTATGGCTACACCTTC.

The gene calls are TRBV2 and TRBJ1-2; 8 bases map to TRBD1. The germline gives CDR1 SNHLY, CDR2 FYNNEI. The junction had 25 bases not matched to a gene; V was cut back by 8 bases and J by 5 bases. CDR3 length equals 19 residues. The DNA of the CDR3 is TGTGCCAGCGGTAAAAAAAACCCCAGAACACAGGGGGAAGTTTATGGCTACACCTTC. It specifies CASGKKNPRTQGEVYGYTF.

The V call is TRBV28, the J call TRBJ2-7, with D perhaps TRBD1 or TRBD2 (5 bases each). The CDR3 contains 14 residues. The germline V gene encodes CDR1 MDHEN and CDR2 SYDVKM. The V gene lost 4 bases and the J gene lost 5 bases, with 15 bases spanning the gap. The CDR3 reads CASSSRVPGDEQYF. The CDR3 coding sequence is TGTGCCAGCAGTTCCAGGGTCCCCGGGGACGAGCAGTACTTC. The full variable domain, completed using reference TRBV28 and TRBJ2-7, is DVKVTQSSRYLVKRTGEKVFLECVQDMDHENMFWYRQDPGLGLRLIYFSYDVKMKEKGDIPEGYSVSREKKERFSLILESASTNQTSMYLCASSSRVPGDEQYFGPGTRLTVT.

The chain has TRBV7-6 and TRBJ2-1; 11 bases align to TRBD2. V was pared by 6 bases and J by 4 bases, with 5 bases of the junction left unmatched. CDR3 length: 15 residues. Per the germline V gene, CDR1 is SGHVS and CDR2 is FNYEAQ. The CDR3 here is CASRRGLADYNEQFF. CDR3 DNA sequence: TGTGCCAGCAGACGGGGACTAGCGGATTACAATGAGCAGTTCTTC.

The gene calls are TRBV5-1 and TRBJ2-2; D gene ambiguous. The germline V gene encodes CDR1 SGHRS and CDR2 YFSETQ. Trimming stripped 2 bases from V and 3 bases from J, with 14 bases between. The CDR3 contains 16 residues. The CDR3 here is CASSFLTPGDTGELFF. In DNA form, the CDR3 reads TGCGCCAGCAGCTTTCTGACACCCGGCGACACCGGGGAGCTGTTTTTT.

This chain uses TRBV7-2 with TRBJ2-2; 12 bases are shared with TRBD2. Germline CDR1 reads SGHTA; CDR2 reads FQGNSA. With V trimmed by 1 base and J by 4 bases, 1 base remained unmatched. CDR3 size: 16 residues. The CDR3 loop is CASSLVGLAGTGELFF. CDR3 nucleotides: TGTGCCAGCAGCTTAGTGGGACTAGCGGGCACCGGGGAGCTGTTTTTT.

The chain recombines TRBV4-3 with TRBJ2-7; TRBD2 is a possible D gene (5 bases). The CDR3 consists of 14 residues. In germline, CDR1 is LGHNA, CDR2 YSLEER. Trimming took off 0 bases at V and 9 bases at J, with 15 bases between the two ends. The CDR3 reads CASSQDLTQRRQYF. CDR3 DNA: TGCGCCAGCAGCCAAGATTTGACACAGCGGAGGCAGTACTTC.

This sequence joins TRBV28 and TRBJ2-7, with a possible D match to TRBD2 (5 bases). Germline V gives CDR1 MDHEN, CDR2 SYDVKM. Trimming removed 2 bases from V and 0 bases from J, with 14 bases in between. The CDR3 consists of 16 residues. The CDR3 bases are TGTGCCAGCAGTTTAGGGTTAGCGACAAGCTCCTACGAGCAGTACTTC. It encodes CASSLGLATSSYEQYF.

The V call is TRBV7-6, the J call TRBJ2-7; D possibly corresponds to TRBD2 (5 bases). V lost 0 bases to trimming and J lost 0 bases, with 15 bases between them. The germline V gene has CDR1 SGHVS and CDR2 FNYEAQ. The CDR3 sequence is 17 residues long. The CDR3 DNA sequence: TGTGCCAGCAGCTTAGCGCTAAGAGGAGGTCTCTCCTACGAGCAGTACTTC. Protein sequence: CASSLALRGGLSYEQYF.

The rearrangement links TRBV29-1 to TRBJ2-7, with D tentatively TRBD2 (5 bases). Trimming removed 4 bases at V and 6 bases at J, with 16 bases between. Germline V CDR1 and CDR2: SQVTM, ANQGSEA. The CDR3 covers 13 residues. CDR3 in DNA: TGCAGCGTTGGAATCCTCGGGAACGGCGAGCAGTACTTC. Its translation: CSVGILGNGEQYF.

The rearrangement links TRBV27 to TRBJ2-1; D remains ambiguous. There are 15 residues in the CDR3. CDR1 is MNHEY and CDR2 is SMNVEV in the germline V gene (reference sequence). V was pared by 2 bases and J by 4 bases, with 12 bases between. This CDR3 is CASSLGVGPYNEQFF. The CDR3 coding sequence is TGTGCCAGCAGTTTAGGTGTAGGGCCGTACAATGAGCAGTTCTTC.

The rearrangement uses TRBV9 and TRBJ1-5; D is perhaps TRBD1 (6 bases). The V gene lost 3 bases and the J gene lost 4 bases, with 8 bases spanning the gap. CDR3 size: 13 residues. CDR1 SGDLS and CDR2 YYNGEE come from the germline V gene. CDR3 residues: CASSATGNQPQHF. CDR3 nucleotides: TGTGCCAGCAGCGCAACAGGGAATCAGCCCCAGCATTTT.

The chain joins TRBV27 to TRBJ2-7; D call uncertain. The length of the CDR3 is 13 residues. V lost 2 bases, J lost 5 bases, and 10 bases lay in between. The germline gives CDR1 MNHEY, CDR2 SMNVEV (reference sequence). DNA of the CDR3: TGTGCCAGCAGTTTAGTCGGCAGACACGAGCAGTACTTC. Protein product: CASSLVGRHEQYF.

The J gene is TRBJ2-1, the V gene TRBV14; possibly TRBD1 or TRBD2 for D (6 bases each). Trimming removed 0 bases from V and 10 bases from J, with 10 bases in between. Germline V gene lookup returns CDR1 SGHDN and CDR2 FVKESK. The CDR3 spans 13 residues. The CDR3 spells CASSQDLGGEQFF. CDR3 DNA: TGTGCCAGCAGCCAAGATCTAGGGGGGGAGCAGTTCTTC.

This chain joins TRBV7-8 and TRBJ1-5, with a possible D match to TRBD1 (5 bases). Germline V gene data show CDR1 as SGHVS and CDR2 as FQNEAQ. Trimming shortened V by 1 base and J by 4 bases, and 17 bases separated the two germline ends. The CDR3 has 17 residues. This chain's CDR3 is CASSLGAGLAMNQPQHF. As DNA, the CDR3 is TGTGCCAGCAGCTTAGGTGCAGGGCTTGCAATGAATCAGCCCCAGCATTTT. The full variable domain, rest sourced from reference TRBV7-8 and TRBJ1-5, is GAGVSQSPRYKVAKRGQDVALRCDPISGHVSLFWYQQALGQGPEFLTYFQNEAQLDKSGLPSDRFFAERPEGSVSTLKIQRTQQEDSAVYLCASSLGAGLAMNQPQHFGDGTRLSIL.

The chain employs TRBV5-5 and TRBJ2-7; 8 nucleotides agree with TRBD1. The ends lost 3 bases at V and 3 bases at J; junction bases unmatched: 5. Germline CDR1 is SGHKS and CDR2 is YYEKEE (reference sequence). CDR3 length: 14 residues. CDR3 bases: TGTGCCAGCAGCTCCGGACAGGGCCTCTACGAGCAGTACTTC. Protein product: CASSSGQGLYEQYF.

The chain employs TRBV7-8 and TRBJ2-5, with no clear D. V gave up 5 bases and J gave up 1 base, with 5 bases separating them. Germline V gives CDR1 SGHVS, CDR2 FQNEAQ. The CDR3 length is 12 residues. For the CDR3, the DNA is TGTGCCAGCAGCCCTATCCAAGAGACCCAGTACTTC. Its translation: CASSPIQETQYF.

V usage is TRBV18 and J usage is TRBJ2-3, with 8 positions matching TRBD2. CDR1 is KGHSH, CDR2 LQKENI, per germline. The CDR3 runs to 16 residues. The V segment lost 3 bases and the J segment 2 bases; nucleotides outside the gene matches: 7. The CDR3 nucleotides read TGTGCCAGCTCACCCACGCAACTAGCGGCCACAGATACGCAGTATTTT. It yields the protein CASSPTQLAATDTQYF.

The chain links TRBV5-1 to TRBJ1-4; 8 bases fit TRBD1. Germline V CDR1 and CDR2: SGHRS, YFSETQ. The CDR3 consists of 15 residues. V shed 0 bases and J 7 bases; nucleotides not matched to a gene: 5. CDR3 amino acids: CASSLAGTGREKLFF. CDR3 in DNA: TGCGCCAGCAGCTTGGCCGGGACAGGTCGTGAAAAACTGTTTTTT.